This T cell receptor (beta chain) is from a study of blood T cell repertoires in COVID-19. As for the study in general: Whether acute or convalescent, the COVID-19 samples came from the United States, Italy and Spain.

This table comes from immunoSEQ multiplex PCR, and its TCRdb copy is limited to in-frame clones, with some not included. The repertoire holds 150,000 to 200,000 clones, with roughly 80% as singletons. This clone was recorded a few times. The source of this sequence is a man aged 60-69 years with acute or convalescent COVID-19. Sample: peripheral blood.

The DNA of the CDR3 is TGTGCCAGCAGCATAGCGGGGGACCCCACAGATACGCAGTATTTT. This sequence encodes CASSIAGDPTDTQYF. This rearrangement joins TRBV13 to TRBJ2-3; 9 nucleotides agree with TRBD2. CDR3 length: 15 residues. Unmatched junction bases numbered 5, after V lost 5 bases and J lost 2 bases. CDR1 is PRHDT and CDR2 is FYEKMQ in the germline V gene (reference sequence).